These 19 T cell receptor beta chains were sequenced from one sample in a study of shared clonotypes between healthy human individuals (dated by TCRdb to about 2020). The library was made by the immunoSEQ multiplex PCR assay. Sourced from immuneACCESS, this table was stored by TCRdb with only in-frame sequences that have V and J called. A share of the clones is absent; for the studies checked, an unresolved V gene accounts for under half, and the remainder has no known explanation. The sample includes about 490,000 clones, with over 65% observed a single time. The top ten hold around 13% of the sample. The sequenced material came from PBMCs. The receptors stem from a woman between 35 and 50 years old in good health. Some clones in this sample may be carry-over from other donors' samples.

V usage is TRBV28 and J usage is TRBJ2-7; 9 nucleotides agree with TRBD2. Germline CDR1 is MDHEN and CDR2 is SYDVKM. The V and J ends lost 4 bases and 1 base, in that order; junction bases with no gene match: 5. This CDR3 has 15 amino acids. As DNA, the CDR3 is TGTGCCAGCAGTTCGCCTAGCGGGACATCCTACGAGCAGTACTTC. Protein: CASSSPSGTSYEQYF.

A note on this clone: One base away lies a much larger clone, so this may be a sequencing read error. This sequence joins TRBV28 and TRBJ2-5; TRBD1 or TRBD2 may be the D gene (5 bases each). The germline V gene encodes CDR1 MDHEN and CDR2 SYDVKM. The CDR3 consists of 14 residues. The ends were cut back, 6 bases at V and 9 bases at J, with 20 bases in the middle. The chain's CDR3 is CASSGHGAYEAQYF. CDR3 in DNA: TGTGCCAGCAGCGGCCACGGGGCATACGAGGCCCAGTACTTC. The full variable domain, with the rest looked up from reference TRBV28 and TRBJ2-5, is DVKVTQSSRYLVKRTGEKVFLECVQDMDHENMFWYRQDPGLGLRLIYFSYDVKMKEKGDIPEGYSVSREKKERFSLILESASTNQTSMYLCASSGHGAYEAQYFGPGTRLLVL.

As concerns this clone: Only one base separates this from a far larger clonotype, so it likely reflects a read error. The chain links TRBV5-4 to TRBJ2-1; TRBD1 matches 11 bases. Per the germline V gene, CDR1 is SGHNT and CDR2 is YYREEE (reference sequence). The J segment lost 3 bases and the V segment lost 4 bases, leaving 3 bases of the junction unmatched. The CDR3 covers 15 residues. The DNA for the CDR3 is TGTGCCAGCAGCGACGGGACAGGGGGCTACAATGAGCAGTTCTTC. This translates into CASSDGTGGYNEQFF.

This sequence joins TRBV5-1 and TRBJ1-1; 7 nucleotides line up with TRBD1. The length of the CDR3 is 14 residues. Germline CDR1 reads SGHRS; CDR2 reads YFSETQ. The ends lost 7 bases at V and 2 bases at J; junction bases unmatched: 8. The CDR3 DNA is TGCGCCAGCGGGGGAGGGGGCCCCAACACTGAAGCTTTCTTT. Translated, it gives CASGGGGPNTEAFF.

This clone was observed once. The chain links TRBV5-4 to TRBJ2-5; D is unclear. V dropped 4 bases and J dropped 1 base, with 8 bases sitting between them. The CDR3 extends over 13 amino acids. From germline, CDR1 is SGHNT and CDR2 YYREEE (reference sequence). The CDR3 sequence is CASSDHSQETQYF. CDR3 DNA sequence: TGTGCCAGCAGCGACCACAGCCAAGAGACCCAGTACTTC.

This clone appeared a few times. The chain couples TRBV14 to TRBJ2-2; D not resolved. V was pared by 4 bases and J by 4 bases, with 4 bases between. CDR1 and CDR2 from the germline V gene are SGHDN and FVKESK. The CDR3 spans 12 residues. Here the CDR3 reads CASSPGTGELFF. The CDR3, as DNA: TGTGCCAGCAGCCCCGGCACCGGGGAGCTGTTTTTT.

The rearrangement links TRBV5-6 to TRBJ1-2; tentative D call: TRBD1 (5 bases). Looked up from germline, CDR1 is SGHDT and CDR2 is YYEEEE. This CDR3 has 15 residues. The ends were cut back, 1 base at V and 4 bases at J, with 14 bases in the middle. The CDR3 is CASSLWSGAAYGYTF. The CDR3 DNA reads TGTGCCAGCAGCTTGTGGTCTGGGGCGGCCTATGGCTACACCTTC.

The V gene is TRBV28, the J gene TRBJ2-2, with a possible D match to TRBD1 (5 bases). Germline assignment: CDR1 MDHEN and CDR2 SYDVKM. V dropped 5 bases and J dropped 3 bases, with 10 bases sitting between them. The length of the CDR3 is 14 residues. CDR3 bases: TGTGCCAGCAGTGCCCGACAGTACACCGGGGAGCTGTTTTTT. Translation gives CASSARQYTGELFF.

The chain employs TRBV14 and TRBJ2-2, with TRBD2 as a possible D gene (6 bases). The V gene's germline CDR1 is SGHDN and CDR2 FVKESK. The V and J ends lost 8 bases and 0 bases respectively, with 16 bases between them. The CDR3 length is 16 residues. CDR3 coding DNA: TGTGCCAGCCTGACGAGGGAGGCGTCGAACACCGGGGAGCTGTTTTTT. Translated, it gives CASLTREASNTGELFF.

As to this clone: Different DNA sequences within this sample yield the same CDR3. The V and J genes are TRBV5-1 and TRBJ1-1, with TRBD1 identical over 9 bases. The CDR3 has 14 residues. Trimming removed 4 bases from V and 2 bases from J; junction bases left unmatched: 3. Germline values: CDR1 SGHRS, CDR2 YFSETQ. The CDR3: CASSPDRGNTEAFF. DNA of the CDR3: TGCGCCAGCAGCCCGGACAGGGGTAACACTGAAGCTTTCTTT. The variable domain in full, with the rest retrieved from reference TRBV5-1 and TRBJ1-1, is KAGVTQTPRYLIKTRGQQVTLSCSPISGHRSVSWYQQTPGQGLQFLFEYFSETQRNKGNFPGRFSGRQFSNSRSEMNVSTLELGDSALYLCASSPDRGNTEAFFGQGTRLTVV.

This rearrangement joins TRBV9 to TRBJ1-3; D remains ambiguous. The V gene lost 0 bases and the J gene lost 0 bases, with 10 bases spanning the gap. CDR3 length: 16 residues. CDR1 and CDR2 from the germline V gene are SGDLS and YYNGEE. CDR3 sequence: CASSVVGRGSGNTIYF. The CDR3 nucleotides are TGTGCCAGCAGCGTAGTAGGTAGAGGCTCTGGAAACACCATATATTTT.

The chain is built from TRBV27 and TRBJ1-2; perhaps TRBD1 as D (5 bases). The CDR3 sequence is 17 residues long. Trimming removed 2 bases at V and 7 bases at J, with 23 bases between. From germline, CDR1 is MNHEY and CDR2 SMNVEV (reference sequence). Written as DNA, the CDR3 is TGTGCCAGCAGTTTAAGTGTCGGGGATTACGGGACGACTGGCTACACCTTC. Translation gives CASSLSVGDYGTTGYTF.

The J gene is TRBJ2-7, the V gene TRBV7-8; TRBD1 matches 8 bases. The CDR3 consists of 15 residues. The germline V gene has CDR1 SGHVS and CDR2 FQNEAQ. After removal of 5 bases from V and 2 bases from J, the junction contained 8 bases not matched to a gene. The chain's CDR3 is CASSQPRGLTYEQYF. The CDR3 DNA is TGTGCCAGCAGCCAGCCCAGGGGGCTCACCTACGAGCAGTACTTC.

On this clone itself: Within the sample, other DNA sequences also encode this same CDR3. The rearrangement joins TRBV25-1 to TRBJ1-6; the D gene is possibly TRBD1 (5 bases). The length of the CDR3 is 14 residues. V was trimmed by 3 bases and J by 9 bases, leaving 12 bases between them. Per germline, CDR1 MGHDK and CDR2 SYGVNS. CDR3 sequence: CASSDWGVGSPLHF. The CDR3 DNA sequence: TGTGCCAGCAGTGATTGGGGGGTGGGTTCACCCCTCCACTTT.

The chain has TRBV27 and TRBJ1-1, with D unclear. CDR3 size: 14 residues. V was clipped by 3 bases and J by 2 bases, with 10 bases between them. Germline V gene lookup returns CDR1 MNHEY and CDR2 SMNVEV (reference sequence). The CDR3 DNA sequence: TGTGCCAGCAGTTTTAGGGAACCTAACACTGAAGCTTTCTTT. Its translation: CASSFREPNTEAFF.

This clone was detected only once. A far larger clone differs by one base, so this is likely a read error. This CDR3 is also generated by other DNA sequences in the sample. This sequence joins TRBV11-2 and TRBJ2-4, with a possible D match to TRBD1 (6 bases). This CDR3 is 16 amino acids long. Germline CDR1 SGHAT, CDR2 FQNNGV. CDR3 nucleotide sequence: TGTGCCAGCAGCCGTTTGCAGGGGTCCTCCAAAAACATTCAATACTTC. Protein product: CASSRLQGSSKNIQYF.

The rearrangement links TRBV28 to TRBJ1-2, with a weak D call TRBD1 (6 bases). The CDR3 runs 15 residues. Trimming shortened V by 5 bases and J by 6 bases, and 19 bases separated the two germline ends. Per the germline V gene, CDR1 is MDHEN and CDR2 is SYDVKM. CDR3 sequence reads: CASSVLRGAGHGYTF. DNA of the CDR3: TGTGCCAGCAGTGTCCTGCGGGGGGCGGGCCATGGCTACACCTTC.

As regards this clone: Other DNA sequences from this sample encode an identical CDR3 as well. This chain links TRBV7-9 with TRBJ1-5; 7 bases match TRBD1. Germline trimming cut 0 bases from V and 3 bases from J; bases unmatched to any gene: 2. The CDR3 is 15 amino acids. CDR1 is SEHNR, CDR2 FQNEAQ, per germline (reference sequence). The CDR3 bases are TGTGCCAGCAGCTTAGCAGGGGGCCCCAATCAGCCCCAGCATTTT. Translated, it gives CASSLAGGPNQPQHF.

The chain recombines TRBV10-1 with TRBJ1-5; D remains unclear. Looked up from germline, CDR1 is WNHNN and CDR2 is SYGVQD (reference sequence). The CDR3 has 13 amino acids. V was clipped by 0 bases and J by 7 bases, with 7 bases between them. CDR3 DNA: TGCGCCAGCAGTGAGTCGGACCTCCAGCCCCAGCATTTT. Its translation is CASSESDLQPQHF.